Presented here are 27 T cell receptor beta chains from one specimen sequenced in a study of control samples from healthy donors and cancer patients. Assay: immunoSEQ multiplex PCR; the TCRdb copy retains only in-frame clones and omits some. There are roughly 3,500 clones in the sample; roughly 80% occur only once, and about 8.4% lies in the top ten. Sequencing was performed on formalin-fixed, paraffin-embedded tissue. Every receptor here comes from a female donor with melanoma.

The chain has TRBV7-2 and TRBJ2-3; D is possibly TRBD1 (5 bases). The germline V gene encodes CDR1 SGHTA and CDR2 FQGNSA. This CDR3 region has 13 residues. The V gene lost 5 bases and the J gene lost 3 bases, with 9 bases spanning the gap. The CDR3, as DNA: TGTGCCAGCAGCAAACAGGTTACAGATACGCAGTATTTT. It is translated as CASSKQVTDTQYF. Using reference TRBV7-2 and TRBJ2-3 for the parts outside the CDR3, the full variable domain is GAGVSQSPSNKVTEKGKDVELRCDPISGHTALYWYRQSLGQGLEFLIYFQGNSAPDKSGLPSDRFSAERTGGSVSTLTIQRTQQEDSAVYLCASSKQVTDTQYFGPGTRLTVL.

This clone was picked up one time. The CDR3 DNA reads TGTGCCAGCAGCCCATCTTGGGGGACCGAGCAGTACTTC. It yields the protein CASSPSWGTEQYF. The chain links TRBV13 to TRBJ2-7; D tentatively reads TRBD1 or TRBD2 (5 bases each). The ends were cut back, 5 bases at V and 6 bases at J, with 14 bases in the middle. CDR3 length: 13 amino acids. In germline, CDR1 is PRHDT, CDR2 FYEKMQ (reference sequence).

The chain uses TRBV24-1 and TRBJ2-1; D is unresolved. Trimming pared 0 bases from V and 8 bases from J, leaving 4 bases between. In germline, CDR1 is KGHDR, CDR2 SFDVKD. The CDR3 has 12 amino acids. The DNA of the CDR3 is TGTGCCACCAGTGATTTGACGGATGAGCAGTTCTTC. Its protein is CATSDLTDEQFF.

Note on this clone: Just one base apart from a much larger clone, this may be a read error. Other DNA sequences in this sample translate to the same CDR3. The chain has TRBV4-3 and TRBJ2-5, with 8 positions matching TRBD2. CDR3 length equals 15 residues. Per germline, CDR1 LGHNA and CDR2 YSLEER. The CDR3 nucleotides read TGCGCCAGCAGCCAAGGAGGTAGCGGGGCCCAGACTCAGTACTTC. Its translation is CASSQGGSGAQTQYF.

Regarding this clone: The junction shows a germline mismatch at one end, possibly a read error. The chain combines TRBV12-3 or TRBV12-4 with TRBJ2-5; 7 positions match TRBD2. CDR3 size: 12 residues. CDR3 in DNA: TGTGCCAGCACCCTACCGGGAGGACTCCCCGACTTC. It encodes CASTLPGGLPDF.

This clone has only a few counts. The chain combines TRBV28 with TRBJ1-3; the D is unclear. Looked up from germline, CDR1 is MDHEN and CDR2 is SYDVKM. V was clipped by 3 bases and J by 0 bases, with 6 bases between them. The CDR3 is 14 amino acids. CDR3 sequence reads: CASSFTPSGNTIYF. CDR3 sequence (DNA): TGTGCCAGCAGTTTTACCCCCTCTGGAAACACCATATATTTT.

The chain couples TRBV2 to TRBJ1-5; 10 nucleotides match TRBD1. Per germline, CDR1 SNHLY and CDR2 FYNNEI. This CDR3 spans 15 amino acids. The trim removed 4 bases at V and 6 bases at J, leaving 6 bases unmatched. The CDR3 here is CASSVQTGGGQPQHF. Here the CDR3 DNA reads TGTGCCAGCAGTGTCCAGACAGGGGGCGGTCAGCCCCAGCATTTT.

This clone was seen a few times. The chain combines TRBV9 with TRBJ2-3; possible D gene TRBD2, 5 bases. CDR3 size: 15 residues. Germline CDR1 and CDR2: SGDLS and YYNGEE. V shed 0 bases and J shed 5 bases, with 13 bases lying between them. CDR3 protein: CASSVVGGLGDTQYF. DNA for the CDR3: TGTGCCAGCAGCGTAGTAGGCGGGCTCGGAGATACGCAGTATTTT.

The rearrangement uses TRBV6-6 and TRBJ2-3; 9 bases line up with TRBD2. V shed 6 bases, J shed 3 bases, and the junction held 10 bases outside the gene matches. In germline, CDR1 is MNHNY, CDR2 SVGAGI (reference sequence). This CDR3 region has 16 residues. CDR3 loop: CASSPGGAGGTDTQYF. In DNA, the CDR3 is TGTGCCAGCAGCCCCGGGGGAGCGGGAGGTACAGATACGCAGTATTTT.

This sequence joins TRBV6-6 and TRBJ1-5; possibly TRBD1 for D (6 bases). Trimming shortened V by 4 bases and J by 0 bases, and 10 bases separated the two germline ends. CDR1 is MNHNY and CDR2 is SVGAGI in the germline V gene (reference sequence). The length of the CDR3 is 15 residues. This chain's CDR3 is CASSLLDSSNQPQHF. Here the CDR3 DNA reads TGTGCCAGCAGTTTATTGGACAGTAGCAATCAGCCCCAGCATTTT.

The CDR3 is CASSQDQAGGRTTDTQYF. The CDR3 DNA follows: TGCGCCAGCAGCCAAGACCAAGCCGGTGGGCGGACCACAGATACGCAGTATTTT. The chain is built from TRBV4-3 and TRBJ2-3; D is undetermined. The V end lost 0 bases, the J end lost 2 bases, and 18 bases lay between the germline ends. Germline CDR1 is LGHNA and CDR2 is YSLEER. The CDR3 length is 18 residues.

Sample share makes this clone large (0.1 to 1%). The chain employs TRBV5-1 and TRBJ2-7, with 8 bases that match TRBD1. CDR1 is SGHRS and CDR2 is YFSETQ in the germline V gene. V lost 6 bases to trimming and J lost 4 bases; unmatched junction nucleotides: 9. There are 14 residues in the CDR3. For the CDR3, the DNA is TGCGCCAGCACCGGGACAGGTAAACTTTACGAGCAGTACTTC. Translating gives CASTGTGKLYEQYF.

The J gene is TRBJ1-1, the V gene TRBV19, with 10 bases lining up with TRBD1. The CDR3 extends over 15 amino acids. V lost 5 bases and J lost 1; bases outside the gene matches: 4. Germline CDR1 reads LNHDA; CDR2 reads SQIVND (reference sequence). The CDR3 reads CASSSRTGGNTEAFF. In nucleotides, the CDR3 is TGTGCCAGTAGTTCTAGGACAGGGGGGAACACTGAAGCTTTCTTT. Supplemented by reference TRBV19 and TRBJ1-1, the full variable domain reads DGGITQSPKYLFRKEGQNVTLSCEQNLNHDAMYWYRQDPGQGLRLIYYSQIVNDFQKGDIAEGYSVSREKKESFPLTVTSAQKNPTAFYLCASSSRTGGNTEAFFGQGTRLTVV.

Only a few counts were recorded for this clone. The rearrangement uses TRBV14 and TRBJ1-2; possible D gene TRBD1, 5 bases. With 4 bases removed from V and 5 bases from J, the gap between germline ends came to 23 bases. The CDR3 length is 17 residues. CDR1 SGHDN and CDR2 FVKESK come from the germline V gene. The CDR3 loop is CASSLRDRQRKAYGYTF. The CDR3 bases are TGTGCCAGCAGCCTTCGGGACCGACAGAGGAAAGCATATGGCTACACCTTC.

V gene TRBV7-9 combines with J gene TRBJ1-1; D remains ambiguous. The germline V gene has CDR1 SEHNR and CDR2 FQNEAQ (reference sequence). Trimming pared 5 bases from V and 3 bases from J, leaving 13 bases between. CDR3 length: 14 residues. CDR3 DNA sequence: TGTGCCAGCAGCCCCGCGTTTTGGGACACTGAAGCTTTCTTT. This gives the protein CASSPAFWDTEAFF.

The rearrangement links TRBV20-1 to TRBJ1-1, with unresolved D. Between the trimmed V and J ends, which lost 6 bases and 1 base, there was a span of 6 bases. Looked up from germline, CDR1 is DFQATT and CDR2 is SNEGSKA (reference sequence). The CDR3 loop spans 11 amino acids. Written as DNA, the CDR3 is TGCAGTGCGAGAAAGAACACTGAAGCTTTCTTT. It encodes CSARKNTEAFF.

The chain combines TRBV27 with TRBJ2-1, with 14 bases fitting TRBD2. J lost 0 bases, V lost 5 bases, and 3 bases had no gene match. The CDR3 spans 17 residues. The germline gives CDR1 MNHEY, CDR2 SMNVEV (reference sequence). This CDR3 reads CASSLGTSGSSYNEQFF. The CDR3 nucleotides are TGTGCCAGCAGTCTGGGGACTAGCGGGAGCTCCTACAATGAGCAGTTCTTC.

V is TRBV5-1 and J is TRBJ1-2; the D gene is possibly TRBD1 (5 bases). Germline loops: CDR1 SGHRS, CDR2 YFSETQ. This CDR3 region has 15 residues. Trimming cost V 4 bases and J 6 bases, with 19 bases left between them. The CDR3 nucleotides are TGCGCCAGCAGCCTCCCGGGACCCTTCCCGAATGGCTACACCTTC. Its translation: CASSLPGPFPNGYTF.

The V and J genes are TRBV7-9 and TRBJ1-4, with a weak D call TRBD1 (6 bases). Germline CDR1 SEHNR, CDR2 FQNEAQ (reference sequence). V was shortened by 5 bases and J by 6 bases, with 10 bases between the two germline ends. CDR3 length: 13 amino acids. The CDR3 loop reads CASSPTGHEKLFF. The CDR3 DNA follows: TGTGCCAGCAGCCCAACAGGGCATGAAAAACTGTTTTTT.

This clone has a handful of counts. The J gene is TRBJ2-5, the V gene TRBV24-1; D not resolved. With 4 bases removed from V and 2 bases from J, the gap between germline ends came to 13 bases. Looked up from germline, CDR1 is KGHDR and CDR2 is SFDVKD. The CDR3 has 15 residues. The CDR3 coding sequence is TGTGCCACCAGTGACCCTCGCGACGGACAAGAGACCCAGTACTTC. As protein: CATSDPRDGQETQYF.

This clone was counted only a few times. The V call is TRBV2, the J call TRBJ1-2; D gene uncertain. The V gene's germline CDR1 is SNHLY and CDR2 FYNNEI. The CDR3 extends over 12 amino acids. Trimming removed 2 bases from V and 8 bases from J, with 9 bases in between. The CDR3: CASSETPYGYTF. Here the CDR3 DNA reads TGTGCCAGCAGTGAAACTCCGTACGGCTACACCTTC. The full variable domain, completed using reference TRBV2 and TRBJ1-2, is EPEVTQTPSHQVTQMGQEVILRCVPISNHLYFYWYRQILGQKVEFLVSFYNNEISEKSEIFDDQFSVERPDGSNFTLKIRSTKLEDSAMYFCASSETPYGYTFGSGTRLTVV.

The J gene is TRBJ1-6, the V gene TRBV7-9; TRBD1 aligns across 8 bases. The V segment lost 5 bases and the J segment 10 bases; nucleotides outside the gene matches: 13. The V gene's germline CDR1 is SEHNR and CDR2 FQNEAQ (reference sequence). The CDR3 has 16 residues. CDR3 amino acids: CASSAQDRERGSPLHF. The CDR3 DNA follows: TGTGCCAGCAGCGCTCAGGACAGGGAGAGGGGATCACCCCTCCACTTT.

The chain combines TRBV19 with TRBJ2-5; D gene ambiguous. CDR1 and CDR2 from the germline V gene are LNHDA and SQIVND (reference sequence). V shed 3 bases and J shed 5 bases, with 10 bases lying between them. This CDR3 comprises 13 residues. The CDR3 DNA is TGTGCCAGTAGTATCCAGGATGGCGAGACCCAGTACTTC. This codes for CASSIQDGETQYF. Full variable domain (remainder filled in from reference TRBV19 and TRBJ2-5): DGGITQSPKYLFRKEGQNVTLSCEQNLNHDAMYWYRQDPGQGLRLIYYSQIVNDFQKGDIAEGYSVSREKKESFPLTVTSAQKNPTAFYLCASSIQDGETQYFGPGTRLLVL.

The chain combines TRBV9 with TRBJ2-1; 9 bases fit TRBD2. V lost 3 bases, J lost 12 bases, and 13 bases stayed unmatched. The CDR3 consists of 15 residues. The germline V gene has CDR1 SGDLS and CDR2 YYNGEE. The CDR3 DNA reads as TGTGCCAGCAGCGCCAAAATAGCGGGAGTAACTTGGCAGTTCTTC. The encoded protein is CASSAKIAGVTWQFF.

Notes on this clone: The same CDR3 is also encoded by other DNA sequences in this sample. The chain carries TRBV5-4 and TRBJ2-2; 10 bases match TRBD2. The V and J ends lost 3 bases and 1 base, in that order; junction bases with no gene match: 3. Germline V gives CDR1 SGHNT, CDR2 YYREEE (reference sequence). CDR3 length: 16 residues. As DNA, the CDR3 is TGTGCCAGCAGCTCTTTAGCGGGAGGGAACACCGGGGAGCTGTTTTTT. Amino acid sequence: CASSSLAGGNTGELFF.

This clone was detected only a few times. The J gene is TRBJ1-6, the V gene TRBV2; no definite D call. CDR1 is SNHLY and CDR2 is FYNNEI in the germline V gene. The CDR3 contains 17 residues. The V gene lost 3 bases and the J gene lost 0 bases, with 12 bases spanning the gap. The CDR3 protein is CASSDLLVSSYNSPLHF. CDR3 nucleotides: TGTGCCAGCAGTGACTTGCTGGTGAGCTCCTATAATTCACCCCTCCACTTT. Full variable domain (outside the CDR3, taken from reference TRBV2 and TRBJ1-6): EPEVTQTPSHQVTQMGQEVILRCVPISNHLYFYWYRQILGQKVEFLVSFYNNEISEKSEIFDDQFSVERPDGSNFTLKIRSTKLEDSAMYFCASSDLLVSSYNSPLHFGNGTRLTVT.

This rearrangement joins TRBV18 to TRBJ1-3; the match to TRBD1 covers 8 bases. CDR3 length equals 15 residues. The germline V gene encodes CDR1 KGHSH and CDR2 LQKENI. The V and J ends lost 1 base and 5 bases, in that order; junction bases with no gene match: 4. CDR3 region: CASSPQTGARNTIYF. Written as DNA, the CDR3 is TGTGCCAGCTCACCACAGACAGGGGCCCGAAACACCATATATTTT.